This T cell receptor beta chain was sequenced in a study of patients and donors after allogeneic stem cell transplantation. This clonotype showed up just a few times. TCRdb re-called the RT-PCR reads through MiXCR, storing one row per CDR3 protein. The sample lists roughly 40,000 distinct CDR3 sequences; more than 30% were seen once. With 2 bases removed from V and 6 bases from J, the gap between germline ends came to 10 bases. CDR1 and CDR2 from the germline V gene are SQVTM and ANQGSEA. The CDR3 is made up of 12 amino acids. The source material was blood, either unsorted or a sorted T cell fraction (not recorded which). The clonotype comes from a human donor who was either an allogeneic HSCT recipient or a stem cell or donor lymphocyte infusion donor (not recorded which). It is not recorded whose cells these are; they may come from a transplant donor. This chain connects TRBV29-1 to TRBJ1-2; TRBD1 might be the D (6 bases). CDR3 residues: CSVESPGDGYTF. The CDR3 DNA is TGCAGCGTTGAATCTCCAGGGGATGGCTACACCTTC.